The 20 T cell receptor beta chains reported below all come from one sample, sequenced in a study of cytomegalovirus exposure and HLA in healthy donors. The PCR had 60 Vbeta and 13 Jbeta primers. The table came from immunoSEQ multiplex PCR; TCRdb's copy has only in-frame clones and leaves some out. This table has some 85,000 clones, roughly 79% appearing once. Sequencing was carried out using PBMCs. These receptors came from a male donor in good health and CMV-seronegative.

This chain joins TRBV18 and TRBJ1-5; D might be TRBD1 (5 bases). CDR3 size: 13 residues. V was clipped by 2 bases and J by 7 bases, with 9 bases between them. Looked up from germline, CDR1 is KGHSH and CDR2 is LQKENI. This chain's CDR3 is CASSPGAEQPQHF. As DNA, the CDR3 is TGTGCCAGCTCACCAGGGGCTGAGCAGCCCCAGCATTTT. Using reference TRBV18 and TRBJ1-5 for the parts outside the CDR3, the full variable domain is NAGVMQNPRHLVRRRGQEARLRCSPMKGHSHVYWYRQLPEEGLKFMVYLQKENIIDESGMPKERFSAEFPKEGPSILRIQQVVRGDSAAYFCASSPGAEQPQHFGDGTRLSIL.

This chain links TRBV30 with TRBJ1-6; D unclear. CDR3 length: 13 amino acids. Germline V gives CDR1 GTSNPN, CDR2 SVGIG (reference sequence). The germline V and J ends were trimmed by 4 bases and 14 bases, with 18 bases remaining between them. The CDR3 reads CAWKGQVEGALHF. Written as DNA, the CDR3 is TGTGCCTGGAAAGGCCAGGTCGAGGGAGCCCTCCACTTT. The full variable domain, with the rest looked up from reference TRBV30 and TRBJ1-6, is SQTIHQWPATLVQPVGSPLSLECTVEGTSNPNLYWYRQAAGRGLQLLFYSVGIGQISSEVPQNLSASRPQDRQFILSSKKLLLSDSGFYLCAWKGQVEGALHFGNGTRLTVT.

In DNA, the CDR3 is TGTGCCAGCAGAAACAACAGGAGCCCTGGAAACACCATATATTTT. It yields the protein CASRNNRSPGNTIYF. The chain links TRBV6-1 to TRBJ1-3, with D possibly matching TRBD1 (5 bases). V lost 6 bases to trimming and J lost 2 bases, with 14 bases between them. The CDR3 loop spans 15 amino acids. Germline-derived CDR1 and CDR2 are MNHNS and SASEGT.

The rearrangement joins TRBV6-6 to TRBJ1-3; D ambiguous. CDR1 and CDR2 from the germline V gene are MNHNY and SVGAGI (reference sequence). The CDR3 has 16 residues. Trimming removed 2 bases from V and 0 bases from J, with 11 bases in between. CDR3 amino acids: CASSYDPGYSGNTIYF. CDR3 nucleotide sequence: TGTGCCAGCAGTTACGATCCGGGTTACTCTGGAAACACCATATATTTT.

The chain employs TRBV6-6 and TRBJ2-3; the match to TRBD2 covers 12 bases. The V segment lost 11 bases and the J segment 6 bases; nucleotides outside the gene matches: 9. From germline, CDR1 is MNHNY and CDR2 SVGAGI (reference sequence). CDR3 length: 14 residues. The DNA of the CDR3 is TGTGCCGGAGGACTAGCGGGGAGGCGGGATACGCAGTATTTT. This gives the protein CAGGLAGRRDTQYF.

The chain uses TRBV18 and TRBJ1-1; 7 bases are shared with TRBD1. Germline-derived CDR1 and CDR2 are KGHSH and LQKENI. The length of the CDR3 is 17 residues. The junction had 18 bases not matched to a gene; V was cut back by 0 bases and J by 11 bases. Here the CDR3 reads CASSPPGARADRSGAFF. The CDR3 DNA sequence: TGTGCCAGCTCACCACCGGGGGCACGGGCGGACAGGTCTGGGGCTTTCTTT.

The chain has TRBV7-2 and TRBJ1-2, with D tentatively TRBD1 (6 bases). The CDR3 is 15 residues long. Germline CDR1 is SGHTA and CDR2 is FQGNSA. V was trimmed by 5 bases and J by 1 base, leaving 14 bases between them. CDR3 sequence (DNA): TGTGCCAGCAGCGGGGGCCAGGGCGGTAACTATGGCTACACCTTC. Translation gives CASSGGQGGNYGYTF.

The chain employs TRBV7-2 and TRBJ1-1; D unclear. Deletions cut 4 bases from V and 0 bases from J, with 15 bases between. Germline V lookup: CDR1 SGHTA, CDR2 FQGNSA. CDR3 size: 16 residues. The CDR3 here is CASSSGWSRLNTEAFF. CDR3 DNA: TGTGCCAGCAGCTCGGGATGGTCCCGCCTGAACACTGAAGCTTTCTTT.

The sample holds a few counts of this clone. This chain connects TRBV2 to TRBJ2-3, with 7 bases fitting TRBD2. Germline CDR1 and CDR2: SNHLY and FYNNEI. The J segment lost 2 bases and the V segment lost 7 bases, leaving 9 bases of the junction unmatched. The CDR3 has 15 amino acids. The CDR3 loop is CASMAGTINTDTQYF. CDR3 bases: TGTGCCAGCATGGCCGGGACTATAAACACAGATACGCAGTATTTT.

This clone appeared a few times. The chain couples TRBV11-2 to TRBJ2-7, with 10 positions matching TRBD2. This CDR3 has 18 amino acids. Per the germline V gene, CDR1 is SGHAT and CDR2 is FQNNGV. Trimming removed 1 base from V and 2 bases from J; junction bases left unmatched: 11. The CDR3 nucleotides are TGTGCCAGCAGCTTAGGGACTAGCGGAAAACGCAATCCCTACGAGCAGTACTTC. Its protein is CASSLGTSGKRNPYEQYF.

This clone was counted a single time. For the CDR3, the DNA is TGTGCCAGCAGTGCCCGACAGACCTACAACACTGAAGCTTTCTTT. Amino acid sequence: CASSARQTYNTEAFF. The gene calls are TRBV6-1 and TRBJ1-1, with a possible D match to TRBD1 (5 bases). The V gene's germline CDR1 is MNHNS and CDR2 SASEGT. V gave up 4 bases and J gave up 2 bases, with 14 bases separating them. The CDR3 has 15 amino acids.

The chain couples TRBV2 to TRBJ2-1; 16 bases are a match to TRBD2. The CDR3 runs to 14 residues. The V segment lost 10 bases and the J segment 12 bases; nucleotides outside the gene matches: 9. Germline CDR1 reads SNHLY; CDR2 reads FYNNEI. The CDR3 region has the DNA TGTGCCACCCCGGGACTAGCGGGGGGGATCGGGCAGTTCTTC. Its translation: CATPGLAGGIGQFF.

The chain carries TRBV5-4 and TRBJ1-1; 12 bases are a match to TRBD1. The germline CDR1 and CDR2 sequences are SGHNT and YYREEE (reference sequence). The CDR3 consists of 16 residues. Germline trimming cut 2 bases from V and 6 bases from J; bases unmatched to any gene: 8. CDR3 coding DNA: TGTGCCAGCAGCTTAGGGACAGGGGGCGTGGGCGCTGAAGCTTTCTTT. Translated: CASSLGTGGVGAEAFF. Combining the CDR3 with reference TRBV5-4 and TRBJ1-1 gives the whole variable domain ETGVTQSPTHLIKTRGQQVTLRCSSQSGHNTVSWYQQALGQGPQFIFQYYREEENGRGNFPPRFSGLQFPNYSSELNVNALELDDSALYLCASSLGTGGVGAEAFFGQGTRLTVV.

The chain employs TRBV18 and TRBJ2-7; D possibly corresponds to TRBD1 (5 bases). CDR1 and CDR2 (germline): KGHSH, LQKENI. V was clipped by 3 bases and J by 2 bases, with 11 bases between them. The CDR3 sequence is 14 residues long. In DNA, the CDR3 is TGTGCCAGCTCACCTAACACAGGCGCCTACGAGCAGTACTTC. Protein sequence: CASSPNTGAYEQYF.

The chain links TRBV18 to TRBJ2-3; 7 bases fit TRBD2. The CDR3 length is 15 residues. Trimming cost V 1 base and J 0 bases; bases outside gene matches: 1. CDR1 KGHSH and CDR2 LQKENI come from the germline V gene. The CDR3 sequence: CASSPQRGSTDTQYF. The CDR3 coding sequence is TGTGCCAGCTCACCACAGCGGGGTAGCACAGATACGCAGTATTTT.

The chain is built from TRBV29-1 and TRBJ1-1; 11 nucleotides line up with TRBD1. The V segment lost 6 bases and the J segment 7 bases; nucleotides outside the gene matches: 7. Germline assignment: CDR1 SQVTM and CDR2 ANQGSEA. The length of the CDR3 is 13 residues. The CDR3: CSVRDRGGDEAFF. CDR3 nucleotide sequence: TGCAGCGTGAGGGACAGGGGGGGGGATGAAGCTTTCTTT.

This sequence joins TRBV28 and TRBJ1-2; 8 bases align to TRBD1. Germline assignment: CDR1 MDHEN and CDR2 SYDVKM. The J segment lost 5 bases and the V segment lost 9 bases, leaving 2 bases of the junction unmatched. This CDR3 comprises 11 residues. The CDR3 bases are TGTGCCAGTGGACAGGGATATGGCTACACCTTC. Residues: CASGQGYGYTF.

This clone has more than one count but fewer than ten. The chain is built from TRBV4-3 and TRBJ2-1; D remains ambiguous. CDR3 length: 13 amino acids. Germline V gives CDR1 LGHNA, CDR2 YSLEER. V shed 1 base and J shed 13 bases, with 14 bases lying between them. CDR3 coding DNA: TGCGCCAGCAGCCAAGTAGTCAGCGAAGGTCAGTTCTTC. Translating gives CASSQVVSEGQFF.

The chain carries TRBV19 and TRBJ2-1; weak D call: TRBD1 (5 bases). This CDR3 is 12 amino acids long. The germline V gene encodes CDR1 LNHDA and CDR2 SQIVND (reference sequence). The ends were cut back, 9 bases at V and 4 bases at J, with 10 bases in the middle. DNA of the CDR3: TGTGCCAGCAGGGATACTTACAATGAGCAGTTCTTC. Amino acid sequence: CASRDTYNEQFF.

The chain links TRBV27 to TRBJ1-2, with D possibly TRBD1 on 5 matching bases. Germline V gene data show CDR1 as MNHEY and CDR2 as SMNVEV (reference sequence). This CDR3 region has 13 residues. V lost 6 bases, J lost 11 bases, and 19 bases lay in between. The CDR3 region is CASSQVQGLGYTF. In nucleotides, the CDR3 is TGTGCCAGCAGCCAGGTTCAGGGACTAGGGTACACCTTC.